The 27 T cell receptor beta chains in this list originate from one sample, sequenced in a study of beta chain bispecific antibodies for T cell cancers. Study-level results: Normal T cells contributed less of the targeted TRBV signal than the leukemia cells did. The TRBV12-3 share of total TRBV signal fell around 99% after anti-TRBV12 rather than anti-CD19 exposure.

TCRdb independently ran MiXCR on the 5' RACE reads; one entry per CDR3 protein. There are about 20,000 distinct CDR3 sequences in the sample; around 2% occur only once, and roughly 5% lies in the top ten. These receptors are not linked to any known antigen. Expansion lasted two to three days, with either anti-CD3 antibody OKT3 or CD3/CD28 beads. This sample comprised healthy donor T cells cultured with leukemia cells, obtained from a culture containing a bispecific antibody targeting TCR Vbeta12. These receptors all come from a human donor in good health. Some clones in this sample may be carry-over from other donors' samples.

In this sample, this clonotype turned up many times. The genes are TRBV3-1 and TRBJ1-3; D gene unclear. This CDR3 comprises 14 residues. The V gene lost 2 bases and the J gene lost 2 bases, with 7 bases spanning the gap. The germline V gene encodes CDR1 LGHDT and CDR2 YNNKEL (reference sequence). CDR3 sequence: CASSQRGPGNTIYF. The CDR3 nucleotides are TGTGCCAGCAGCCAACGTGGGCCTGGAAACACCATATATTTT.

This clonotype has a handful of counts. V usage is TRBV5-1 and J usage is TRBJ1-6; tentatively, D is TRBD1 (5 bases). The CDR3 totals 16 residues. Trimming removed 4 bases from V and 8 bases from J, with 19 bases in between. Germline V gene lookup returns CDR1 SGHRS and CDR2 YFSETQ. The CDR3 loop is CASSLGPRARDSPLHF. CDR3 coding DNA: TGCGCCAGCAGCCTGGGGCCCCGGGCGAGGGATTCACCCCTCCACTTT.

This clonotype was counted many times. This sequence joins TRBV5-1 and TRBJ1-2; D not resolved. V lost 0 bases and J 3 bases, leaving 6 bases between the germline ends. Germline V gene data show CDR1 as SGHRS and CDR2 as YFSETQ. This CDR3 comprises 13 residues. This CDR3 reads CASSLAGDYGYTF. The CDR3 coding sequence is TGCGCCAGCAGCTTGGCCGGTGACTATGGCTACACCTTC.

This clonotype was seen at least ten times. The rearrangement uses TRBV2 and TRBJ2-5, with D tentatively TRBD1 or TRBD2 (6 bases each). Deletions cut 1 base from V and 5 bases from J, with 14 bases between. Germline lookup yields CDR1 SNHLY and CDR2 FYNNEI. The CDR3 covers 15 residues. The DNA for the CDR3 is TGTGCCAGCAGTGAAGTGGTACAGGGAGGCGAGACCCAGTACTTC. Encoded protein: CASSEVVQGGETQYF. Looking up the rest from reference TRBV2 and TRBJ2-5 gives the full variable domain: EPEVTQTPSHQVTQMGQEVILRCVPISNHLYFYWYRQILGQKVEFLVSFYNNEISEKSEIFDDQFSVERPDGSNFTLKIRSTKLEDSAMYFCASSEVVQGGETQYFGPGTRLLVL.

This clonotype came up many times. The V call is TRBV5-5, the J call TRBJ2-2; TRBD1 agrees at 7 bases. This CDR3 region has 16 residues. Germline CDR1 and CDR2: SGHKS and YYEKEE (reference sequence). Trimming removed 5 bases from V and 5 bases from J; junction bases left unmatched: 12. CDR3: CASRGRDRFRTGELFF. DNA of the CDR3: TGTGCCAGCAGGGGACGGGACAGATTTAGAACCGGGGAGCTGTTTTTT.

This clonotype has ten or more counts. The rearrangement uses TRBV5-1 and TRBJ1-1; TRBD1 might be the D (6 bases). Germline-derived CDR1 and CDR2 are SGHRS and YFSETQ. The CDR3 is made up of 13 amino acids. V lost 0 bases to trimming and J lost 5 bases, with 8 bases between them. CDR3 sequence: CASSLATGTEAFF. DNA of the CDR3: TGCGCCAGCAGCTTGGCTACAGGGACTGAAGCTTTCTTT.

This clonotype has at least ten counts. The gene calls are TRBV27 and TRBJ2-1; D tentatively reads TRBD1 or TRBD2 (6 bases each). Trimming left V 6 bases short and J 4 bases short, with 19 bases between. The CDR3 length is 16 residues. CDR1 is MNHEY and CDR2 is SMNVEV in the germline V gene (reference sequence). The CDR3 protein is CASRTLGGPPYNEQFF. The CDR3, as DNA: TGTGCCAGCAGGACCCTCGGGGGCCCACCGTACAATGAGCAGTTCTTC.

This clonotype was detected ten times or more. The chain couples TRBV4-1 to TRBJ2-7; D unclear. Trimming took off 1 base at V and 1 base at J, with 11 bases between the two ends. The germline V gene has CDR1 MGHRA and CDR2 YSYEKL. The CDR3 contains 15 residues. The CDR3 region is CASSQGSDGSYEQYF. Here the CDR3 DNA reads TGCGCCAGCAGCCAAGGGTCAGACGGGTCCTACGAGCAGTACTTC.

The sample holds many counts of this clonotype. The chain carries TRBV18 and TRBJ1-1; TRBD1 matches at 7 bases. Germline loops: CDR1 KGHSH, CDR2 LQKENI. There are 14 residues in the CDR3. Trimming took 5 bases from V and 6 from J; bases not matched to a gene: 9. The CDR3 sequence: CASSTRQGLPEAFF. The CDR3 region has the DNA TGTGCCAGCTCAACCCGACAGGGACTACCTGAAGCTTTCTTT.

This clonotype was observed many times. V and J are TRBV5-1 and TRBJ1-3; D is unclear. CDR1 SGHRS and CDR2 YFSETQ come from the germline V gene. V shed 1 base and J shed 0 bases, with 11 bases lying between them. The length of the CDR3 is 16 residues. This CDR3 reads CASSLNVEISGNTIYF. CDR3 nucleotides: TGCGCCAGCAGCTTGAACGTGGAGATCTCTGGAAACACCATATATTTT.

This clonotype came up many times. This chain uses TRBV6-4 with TRBJ1-5; 10 bases line up with TRBD1. V lost 7 bases to trimming and J lost 3 bases; unmatched junction nucleotides: 6. The CDR3 consists of 15 residues. Germline CDR1 and CDR2: MRHNA and SNTAGT. The CDR3 bases are TGTGCCAGCACCCCAGGACAGGGGGACAATCAGCCCCAGCATTTT. This encodes CASTPGQGDNQPQHF.

This clonotype appeared many times. This chain links TRBV27 with TRBJ1-5; no clear D gene. From germline, CDR1 is MNHEY and CDR2 SMNVEV (reference sequence). The V and J ends lost 2 bases and 7 bases respectively, with 12 bases between them. This CDR3 spans 14 amino acids. CDR3 nucleotide sequence: TGTGCCAGCAGTTTAGGAGGAGTCGAGCAGCCCCAGCATTTT. It translates to CASSLGGVEQPQHF.

This clonotype occurred a few times. The chain has TRBV30 and TRBJ2-3; D might be TRBD2 (5 bases). This CDR3 region has 11 residues. The germline V gene encodes CDR1 GTSNPN and CDR2 SVGIG (reference sequence). The V end lost 4 bases, the J end lost 7 bases, and 9 bases lay between the germline ends. The CDR3 coding sequence is TGTGCCTGGACCTTGACTAATACGCAGTATTTT. As protein: CAWTLTNTQYF.

This clonotype was seen at least ten times. V gene TRBV7-2 combines with J gene TRBJ2-1; D call uncertain. Deletions cut 1 base from V and 9 bases from J, with 19 bases between. The germline CDR1 and CDR2 sequences are SGHTA and FQGNSA. The CDR3 contains 16 residues. The DNA for the CDR3 is TGTGCCAGCAGCTTAGTTAGTGGCGGAGTCGTCAGTGAGCAGTTCTTC. Encoded protein: CASSLVSGGVVSEQFF.

The table lists this clonotype with a few counts. The chain employs TRBV30 and TRBJ1-1; D ambiguous. V dropped 2 bases and J dropped 6 bases, with 10 bases sitting between them. The CDR3 loop spans 12 amino acids. Germline loops: CDR1 GTSNPN, CDR2 SVGIG (reference sequence). The CDR3 loop is CAWSPPTPEAFF. The CDR3 DNA reads TGTGCCTGGAGTCCCCCGACCCCTGAAGCTTTCTTT.

In its sample, this clonotype was seen many times. The V gene is TRBV20-1, the J gene TRBJ1-2; 7 bases map to TRBD1. CDR1 is DFQATT, CDR2 SNEGSKA, per germline (reference sequence). Trimming removed 6 bases from V and 5 bases from J; junction bases left unmatched: 24. The CDR3 runs 18 residues. DNA of the CDR3: TGCAGTGCCAGGGGGGCCTTAGACAGAACCTCCCCTGAATATGGCTACACCTTC. This gives the protein CSARGALDRTSPEYGYTF.

This clonotype was picked up many times. This chain links TRBV30 with TRBJ2-7; D gene uncertain. Germline V lookup: CDR1 GTSNPN, CDR2 SVGIG (reference sequence). The CDR3 is 13 residues long. V was pared by 4 bases and J by 2 bases, with 12 bases between. CDR3 nucleotide sequence: TGTGCCTGGAATCGTCGCCCGACCTACGAGCAGTACTTC. This codes for CAWNRRPTYEQYF.

This clonotype was seen at least ten times. The V and J genes are TRBV7-9 and TRBJ2-5; TRBD2 agrees at 8 bases. CDR1 is SEHNR, CDR2 FQNEAQ, per germline (reference sequence). V shed 5 bases and J 4 bases; nucleotides not matched to a gene: 9. The length of the CDR3 is 15 residues. CDR3 sequence reads: CASSPRGSGGETQYF. CDR3 DNA: TGTGCCAGCAGCCCCCGGGGGAGCGGGGGAGAGACCCAGTACTTC.

This clonotype was recorded many times. The chain carries TRBV5-1 and TRBJ1-2; TRBD1 matches at 8 bases. V lost 3 bases to trimming and J lost 1 base; unmatched junction nucleotides: 5. The germline CDR1 and CDR2 sequences are SGHRS and YFSETQ. The CDR3 runs to 15 residues. The CDR3 protein is CASSSRGLGNYGYTF. The CDR3 DNA sequence: TGCGCCAGCAGCTCCAGGGGGCTAGGTAACTATGGCTACACCTTC.

This clonotype was detected ten times or more. This rearrangement joins TRBV11-2 to TRBJ2-2; tentative D call: TRBD2 (5 bases). CDR1 SGHAT and CDR2 FQNNGV come from the germline V gene. The CDR3 sequence is 14 residues long. Trimming took off 4 bases at V and 6 bases at J, with 12 bases between the two ends. Written as DNA, the CDR3 is TGTGCCAGCAGCTCGTCACTAGTACCCGGGGAGCTGTTTTTT. Protein: CASSSSLVPGELFF.

This clonotype was seen many times. V gene TRBV5-1 combines with J gene TRBJ2-3, with D unclear. Germline values: CDR1 SGHRS, CDR2 YFSETQ. The V and J ends lost 2 bases and 1 base respectively, with 11 bases between them. The CDR3 length is 15 residues. CDR3 loop: CASSFLGQRTDTQYF. CDR3 sequence (DNA): TGCGCCAGCAGCTTTCTAGGGCAGCGCACAGATACGCAGTATTTT.

By sample share, this clonotype is medium-sized (0.01 to 0.1%). This chain joins TRBV4-1 and TRBJ1-1; D unresolved. With 0 bases removed from V and 11 bases from J, the gap between germline ends came to 10 bases. Per germline, CDR1 MGHRA and CDR2 YSYEKL. The length of the CDR3 is 12 residues. The CDR3 sequence: CASSQESGRAFF. CDR3 coding DNA: TGCGCCAGCAGCCAAGAATCCGGAAGGGCTTTCTTT.

In its sample, this clonotype was seen many times. The genes are TRBV28 and TRBJ2-1, with 11 bases fitting TRBD1. Unmatched junction bases numbered 7, after V lost 6 bases and J lost 6 bases. Germline CDR1 and CDR2: MDHEN and SYDVKM. The CDR3 sequence is 15 residues long. In nucleotides, the CDR3 is TGTGCCAGCAGACCCGCCGGGACAGGGGGCAATGAGCAGTTCTTC. It encodes CASRPAGTGGNEQFF. Combining the CDR3 with reference TRBV28 and TRBJ2-1 gives the whole variable domain DVKVTQSSRYLVKRTGEKVFLECVQDMDHENMFWYRQDPGLGLRLIYFSYDVKMKEKGDIPEGYSVSREKKERFSLILESASTNQTSMYLCASRPAGTGGNEQFFGPGTRLTVL.

This clonotype was seen at least ten times. V is TRBV7-8 and J is TRBJ2-2, with 8 bases aligning to TRBD2. Germline lookup yields CDR1 SGHVS and CDR2 FQNEAQ. V lost 8 bases and J lost 4; bases outside the gene matches: 6. The CDR3 consists of 14 residues. The CDR3 is CASLEAGGTGELFF. The CDR3, as DNA: TGTGCCAGCTTGGAGGCGGGGGGCACCGGGGAGCTGTTTTTT.

This clonotype was detected ten times or more. The J gene is TRBJ1-6, the V gene TRBV7-6; TRBD1 might be the D (5 bases). Trimming stripped 1 base from V and 5 bases from J, with 15 bases between. Germline-derived CDR1 and CDR2 are SGHVS and FNYEAQ. CDR3 size: 17 residues. In DNA, the CDR3 is TGTGCCAGCAGCTTAGGGTGGACACCTAACAATAATTCACCCCTCCACTTT. Protein: CASSLGWTPNNNSPLHF.

This clonotype appeared many times. The genes are TRBV13 and TRBJ2-1; D gene uncertain. Trimming pared 0 bases from V and 7 bases from J, leaving 7 bases between. The CDR3 has 13 amino acids. CDR1 and CDR2 (germline): PRHDT, FYEKMQ (reference sequence). In nucleotides, the CDR3 is TGTGCCAGCAGCTTAGGAAGAACTAATGAGCAGTTCTTC. Residues: CASSLGRTNEQFF.

The chain combines TRBV5-4 with TRBJ1-1; TRBD1 might be the D (6 bases). Germline V gives CDR1 SGHNT, CDR2 YYREEE (reference sequence). This CDR3 has 15 amino acids. V was clipped by 2 bases and J by 3 bases, with 14 bases between them. The CDR3: CASSLPGQWDTEAFF. In nucleotides, the CDR3 is TGTGCCAGCAGCTTACCGGGACAATGGGACACTGAAGCTTTCTTT.